These T cell receptor beta chains were read from a single sample in a study of cytomegalovirus exposure and HLA in healthy donors. This table comes from immunoSEQ multiplex PCR, and its TCRdb copy is limited to in-frame clones, with some not included. Here the sample spans under 200,000 clones, about 78% being singletons. Input material: PBMCs. Source of these receptors: a middle-aged man in good health and CMV-seronegative. CDR3s include the opening cysteine and the closing phenylalanine or tryptophan. Each record gives: J gene, clone size, V gene, D gene, CDR3 DNA, CDR3 protein. The D gene is left open where the match is weak. Only part of the rows carry a size: once, few, many, or a class if the clone is expanded.

>TRBJ1-2|few|TRBV6-4|-
TGTGCCAGCAGTGACTCGGAGGTGACCCCTCCTAACTATGGCTACACCTTC
CASSDSEVTPPNYGYTF
>TRBJ1-6|-|TRBV5-4|-
TGTGCCAGCAGCTTTGACAGTACTAATTCACCCCTCCACTTT
CASSFDSTNSPLHF
>TRBJ2-1|-|TRBV4-3|TRBD1
TGCGCCAGCAGCCCTCTCGGGCAGGGGGCCTACAATGAGCAGTTCTTC
CASSPLGQGAYNEQFF
>TRBJ2-2|-|TRBV30|TRBD2
TGTGCCTGGAGGGGAGCGGGAACCGGGGAGCTGTTTTTT
CAWRGAGTGELFF
>TRBJ2-3|-|TRBV10-1|TRBD2
TGCGCCAGCAGCCTAGCGGGCGTGAGCACAGATACGCAGTATTTT
CASSLAGVSTDTQYF
>TRBJ1-5|-|TRBV18|-
TGTGCCAGCTCACCGGCAGGCAATCAGCCCCAGCATTTT
CASSPAGNQPQHF
>TRBJ2-6|-|TRBV19|-
TGTGCCAGTAGTGACAGACCTACCCACTCTGGGGCCAACGTCCTGACTTTC
CASSDRPTHSGANVLTF
>TRBJ1-4|-|TRBV27|TRBD1
TGTGCCAGCAGTCTAACGGGACAGGGTATTGCAAAACTGTTTTTT
CASSLTGQGIAKLFF
>TRBJ1-3|-|TRBV4-3|-
TGCGCCAGCAGCCCTGGCAGCTCTGGAAACACCATATATTTT
CASSPGSSGNTIYF
>TRBJ1-5|-|TRBV12-2|-
TGTGCAAGTCGCCGGGGAAAGATTTATAGCAATCAGCCCCAGCATTTT
CASRRGKIYSNQPQHF
>TRBJ2-5|-|TRBV7-8|-
TGTGCCAGCAGCTTAGTCATGGTTGGAGTCCAAGAGACCCAGTACTTC
CASSLVMVGVQETQYF
>TRBJ2-3|few|TRBV11-2|-
TGTGCCAGCAGCTTGGGTGGGCCACGGGATACGCAGTATTTT
CASSLGGPRDTQYF
>TRBJ2-7|-|TRBV5-1|-
TGCGCCAGCAGCCGGACTCTTTCCTACGAGCAGTACTTC
CASSRTLSYEQYF
>TRBJ2-7|-|TRBV4-3|-
TGCGCCAGCAGCCAAGATCCTGGCAGTTACGAGCAGTACTTC
CASSQDPGSYEQYF
>TRBJ1-2|-|TRBV2|-
TGTGCCAGCAGTGAAAGCAGGGCTTACGGCTATGGCTACACCTTC
CASSESRAYGYGYTF
>TRBJ2-7|-|TRBV27|-
TGTGCCAGCAAGGGGTCAGGAGACAGCGATAGCTACGAGCAGTACTTC
CASKGSGDSDSYEQYF
>TRBJ1-3|-|TRBV6-5|-
TGTGCCAGCAGGCGTACGTCTGGAAACACCATATATTTT
CASRRTSGNTIYF
>TRBJ2-7|-|TRBV7-8|TRBD1
TGTGCCAGCAGACGGACAGGCCCCTACGAGCAGTACTTC
CASRRTGPYEQYF
>TRBJ1-1|few|TRBV4-1|TRBD1
TGCGCCAGCAGCCTTGGGACAGCGGTGAACACTGAAGCTTTCTTT
CASSLGTAVNTEAFF
>TRBJ2-1|-|TRBV6-5|TRBD2
TGTGCCAGCAGAGATGAGCGGGACTTCGGTGAGCAGTTCTTC
CASRDERDFGEQFF
>TRBJ2-7|-|TRBV7-9|-
TGTGCCAGCCAAGGGCGGGGACTTGACTACGAGCAGTACTTC
CASQGRGLDYEQYF
>TRBJ1-5|-|TRBV10-3|TRBD1
TGTGCCATCAGTGAGAGGGGACAGGGCTCGCAGCCCCAGCATTTT
CAISERGQGSQPQHF
>TRBJ2-5|-|TRBV9|TRBD2
TGTGCCAGCACTCATAGCGGGGGCCAAGAGACCCAGTACTTC
CASTHSGGQETQYF
>TRBJ2-3|-|TRBV6-1|TRBD2
TGTGCCAGCAGTGACCCGGGACTAGCTACAGATACGCAGTATTTT
CASSDPGLATDTQYF
>TRBJ2-1|-|TRBV5-1|-
TGCGCCAGCAGCTTGGGACTAGACACCTTCAATGAGCAGTTCTTC
CASSLGLDTFNEQFF
>TRBJ1-1|-|TRBV15|-
TGTGCCACCAGCAGAGGGATTAAAGGACAGACGGGTGAAGCTTTCTTT
CATSRGIKGQTGEAFF
>TRBJ2-1|-|TRBV29-1|TRBD2
TGCAGCGCCGGAGGACTAGCGGGAGCCGCTTTCCCTAATGAGCAGTTCTTC
CSAGGLAGAAFPNEQFF
>TRBJ2-3|-|TRBV11-2|-
TGTGCCAGCAGCTCCGAGGCTCTACGCACAGATACGCAGTATTTT
CASSSEALRTDTQYF
>TRBJ1-2|-|TRBV6-5|TRBD1
TGTGCCAGCAGCATAACCAGGGGGCGCGATTATGGCTACACCTTC
CASSITRGRDYGYTF
>TRBJ2-7|-|TRBV30|TRBD2
TGTGCCTGGAGTGTCGGCCTAGCGGGCGGCTACGAGCAGTACTTC
CAWSVGLAGGYEQYF
>TRBJ1-3|-|TRBV2|-
TGTGCCAGCGACCGGGGAAGAGCTTCCTCTGGAAACACCATATATTTT
CASDRGRASSGNTIYF
>TRBJ1-2|-|TRBV30|TRBD1
TGTGCCTGGAGTGTACTGGGACAGGGCTATGGCTACACCTTC
CAWSVLGQGYGYTF
>TRBJ2-7|-|TRBV6-1|TRBD1
TGTGCCAGCAGTTCCGGGACAGGGTCCTACGAGCAGTACTTC
CASSSGTGSYEQYF
>TRBJ2-2|once|TRBV18|-
TGTGCCAGCTCAGGACAGCGCACCGGGGAGCTGTTTTTT
CASSGQRTGELFF
>TRBJ2-2|few|TRBV7-9|TRBD2
TGTGCCAGCAGGATGGGCAGCGGGGGGAACACCGGGGAGCTGTTTTTT
CASRMGSGGNTGELFF
>TRBJ1-5|-|TRBV30|-
TGTGCCTGGAGTGTACCGGCCAGGGGCAATCAGCCCCAGCATTTT
CAWSVPARGNQPQHF
>TRBJ2-5|-|TRBV5-1|-
TGCGCCAGCAGCTTGGCCTATCAGGGTTCCGGAGAGACCCAGTACTTC
CASSLAYQGSGETQYF
>TRBJ1-5|once|TRBV30|TRBD1
TGTGCCTGGAGTGTCCCGGGACAGGGGCGTCAGCCCCAGCATTTT
CAWSVPGQGRQPQHF
>TRBJ2-6|-|TRBV7-6|-
TGTGCCAGCAGCTCCTCGAGAGGGGGCTCTGGGGCCAACGTCCTGACTTTC
CASSSSRGGSGANVLTF
>TRBJ1-3|few|TRBV6-1|-
TGTGCCAGCAGTGATTATTTTCCCGGGGGGACGACTGGAAACACCATATATTTT
CASSDYFPGGTTGNTIYF
>TRBJ1-2|-|TRBV6-6|TRBD1
TGTGCCAGCAGTTACTCAAAGGGACAGAACTATGGCTACACCTTC
CASSYSKGQNYGYTF
>TRBJ1-1|-|TRBV9|-
TGTGCCAGCAGTGTCACAGGGCTTACTGAAGCTTTCTTT
CASSVTGLTEAFF
>TRBJ2-2|-|TRBV7-6|-
TGTGCCAGCAGCTTAGTGCCGGGGACCGGGGAGCTGTTTTTT
CASSLVPGTGELFF